The rows below give T cell receptor beta chains drawn from one sample of a study of blood T cell repertoires in COVID-19. The assay was immunoSEQ multiplex PCR, and TCRdb's table has in-frame clones only and misses some. The sample lists about 200,000 clones; roughly nine tenths were seen once. The specimen sequenced was peripheral blood. These receptors were obtained from a middle-aged man with active or convalescent COVID-19. CDR3s leave out the opening cysteine and the closing phenylalanine or tryptophan. A clone size is listed for some rows: how often the clone was seen (once, few, many), or a class if it is expanded.

V gene | clone size | CDR3 protein
TRBV7-9 | . | ASSLQVGEGHTEAF
TRBV30 | . | AWTRGQIYSNQPQH
TRBV7-9 | . | ASSSWDRGNIQY
TRBV10-2 | . | ASAAAGPAEAF
TRBV29-1 | . | SVEVTGTGNEKLF
TRBV9 | . | ASSLTGSNTEAF
TRBV24-1 | . | ATSDSRQANTEAF
TRBV28 | once | ASSSQRDTQY
TRBV4-1 | . | ASSVGHMGGNYNEQF
TRBV15 | . | ATSRDFGRHTGELF